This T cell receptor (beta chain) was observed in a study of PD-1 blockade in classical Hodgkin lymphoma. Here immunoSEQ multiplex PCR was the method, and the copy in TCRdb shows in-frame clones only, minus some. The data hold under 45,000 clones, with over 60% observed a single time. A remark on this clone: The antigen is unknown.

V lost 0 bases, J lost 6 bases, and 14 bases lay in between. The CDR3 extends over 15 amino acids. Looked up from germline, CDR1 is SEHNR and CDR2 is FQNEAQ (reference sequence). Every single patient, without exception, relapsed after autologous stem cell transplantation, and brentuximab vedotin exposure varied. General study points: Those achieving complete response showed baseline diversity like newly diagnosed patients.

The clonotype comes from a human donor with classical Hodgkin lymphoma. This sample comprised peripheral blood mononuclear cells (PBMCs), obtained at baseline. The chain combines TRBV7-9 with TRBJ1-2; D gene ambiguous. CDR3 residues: CASSLAVLDFHGYTF. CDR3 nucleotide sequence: TGTGCCAGCAGCTTAGCCGTGTTGGATTTCCATGGCTACACCTTC.